The 25 T cell receptor beta chains listed next were all sequenced from one sample in a study of T cell repertoires in ileal Crohn's disease. The time point was: inflamed ileum from the surgical specimen. Assay: immunoSEQ multiplex PCR; the TCRdb copy retains only in-frame clones and omits some. The sample includes around 4,900 clones, 82% of them seen just once. Material for sequencing was ileal tissue. Receptors originate from an adult with Crohn's disease.

The chain uses TRBV6-6 and TRBJ2-7, with D possibly being TRBD1 or TRBD2 (6 bases each). Trimming cost V 0 bases and J 2 bases, with 11 bases left between them. Germline V gene lookup returns CDR1 MNHNY and CDR2 SVGAGI (reference sequence). The CDR3 is 15 residues long. The CDR3 reads CASSYSWGAAYEQYF. CDR3 DNA: TGTGCCAGCAGTTACTCATGGGGGGCCGCCTACGAGCAGTACTTC.

The rearrangement joins TRBV11-3 to TRBJ2-3, with no clear D. The V and J ends lost 2 bases and 0 bases respectively, with 3 bases between them. The CDR3 runs 13 residues. Germline V gene lookup returns CDR1 SGHNT and CDR2 YENEEA. The CDR3 DNA reads TGTGCCAGCAGCTTATTTAGCACAGATACGCAGTATTTT. This codes for CASSLFSTDTQYF.

This chain joins TRBV28 and TRBJ1-2; possibly TRBD1 for D (6 bases). In germline, CDR1 is MDHEN, CDR2 SYDVKM. V lost 1 base and J lost 4, with 19 bases in between. The CDR3 covers 17 residues. As DNA, the CDR3 is TGTGCCAGCAGTTTATATGAGGGGGGACGGGTCCTCTATGGCTACACCTTC. Amino acids: CASSLYEGGRVLYGYTF.

The V and J genes are TRBV25-1 and TRBJ2-1; 9 bases map to TRBD1. The CDR3 is made up of 15 amino acids. Trimming cost V 6 bases and J 6 bases; bases outside gene matches: 9. Germline assignment: CDR1 MGHDK and CDR2 SYGVNS. For the CDR3, the DNA is TGTGCCAGCAGAAATACAGGGGGCTCTGGCAATGAGCAGTTCTTC. It specifies CASRNTGGSGNEQFF. The full variable domain, in which reference TRBV25-1 and TRBJ2-1 provide the parts outside the CDR3, is EADIYQTPRYLVIGTGKKITLECSQTMGHDKMYWYQQDPGMELHLIHYSYGVNSTEKGDLSSESTVSRIRTEHFPLTLESARPSHTSQYLCASRNTGGSGNEQFFGPGTRLTVL.

The chain couples TRBV29-1 to TRBJ2-7; 10 bases map to TRBD2. Germline V CDR1 and CDR2: SQVTM, ANQGSEA. CDR3 length: 12 amino acids. J was trimmed by 5 bases and V by 6 bases; bases with no gene match: 4. The CDR3 DNA reads TGCAGCGTCCTAGCGGGAGATAACGAGCAGTACTTC. This translates into CSVLAGDNEQYF.

V gene TRBV29-1 combines with J gene TRBJ1-1, with a tentative D call TRBD1 (5 bases). Germline CDR1 reads SQVTM; CDR2 reads ANQGSEA. Trimming cost V 3 bases and J 3 bases, with 17 bases left between them. The CDR3 extends over 15 amino acids. The CDR3 DNA reads as TGCAGCGTTGAGGCACGGGACCTGGTGCACACTGAAGCTTTCTTT. Amino acid sequence: CSVEARDLVHTEAFF.

In its sample, this clone was seen once. The CDR3 DNA reads TGTGCCAGCAGTTACCGATCACCGGGATTGTCCTACGAGCAGTACTTC. Translating gives CASSYRSPGLSYEQYF. The V call is TRBV6-5, the J call TRBJ2-7; D might be TRBD2 (5 bases). Germline V lookup: CDR1 MNHEY, CDR2 SVGAGI. V was pared by 2 bases and J by 1 base, with 15 bases between. There are 16 residues in the CDR3.

This CDR3 reads CASGTGTGWAKEQYF. CDR3 sequence (DNA): TGTGCTAGTGGCACCGGGACAGGGTGGGCGAAGGAGCAGTACTTC. This rearrangement joins TRBV12-5 to TRBJ2-7; TRBD1 aligns across 9 bases. Losses at the gene ends were 6 bases for V and 7 bases for J; bases not matched to a gene: 13. The CDR3 runs to 15 residues. In germline, CDR1 is LGHNT, CDR2 FRNRAP.

The rearrangement uses TRBV9 and TRBJ1-1; D remains unclear. CDR1 SGDLS and CDR2 YYNGEE come from the germline V gene. There are 12 residues in the CDR3. With 3 bases removed from V and 2 bases from J, the gap between germline ends came to 5 bases. Here the CDR3 DNA reads TGTGCCAGCAGCGAACACAACACTGAAGCTTTCTTT. This translates into CASSEHNTEAFF.

The chain joins TRBV7-9 to TRBJ2-1; 8 bases agree with TRBD1. The CDR3 extends over 17 amino acids. J was trimmed by 4 bases and V by 4 bases; bases with no gene match: 12. Per the germline V gene, CDR1 is SEHNR and CDR2 is FQNEAQ (reference sequence). The CDR3 reads CASSSYLPGQVYNEQFF. In DNA, the CDR3 is TGTGCCAGCAGCTCATACCTTCCGGGACAGGTGTACAATGAGCAGTTCTTC.

The rearrangement joins TRBV27 to TRBJ2-1, with D possibly TRBD1 on 5 matching bases. V was cut by 7 bases and J by 3 bases, with 10 bases left in between. Germline V gene data show CDR1 as MNHEY and CDR2 as SMNVEV (reference sequence). The CDR3 runs 13 residues. The CDR3 loop reads CASKAGIYNEQFF. The CDR3 DNA reads as TGTGCCAGCAAGGCAGGGATCTACAATGAGCAGTTCTTC.

The gene calls are TRBV4-2 and TRBJ2-5; TRBD2 matches at 10 bases. J was trimmed by 2 bases and V by 4 bases; bases with no gene match: 4. Looked up from germline, CDR1 is LGHNA and CDR2 is YNFKEQ. The length of the CDR3 is 15 residues. The CDR3 loop is CASSLGTSAQETQYF. For the CDR3, the DNA is TGTGCCAGCAGCCTCGGGACTAGCGCTCAAGAGACCCAGTACTTC.

The V gene is TRBV29-1, the J gene TRBJ1-1; D remains unclear. The CDR3 is 11 residues long. Trimming left V 3 bases short and J 4 bases short, with 6 bases between. Germline CDR1 reads SQVTM; CDR2 reads ANQGSEA. The CDR3: CSVDRGTEAFF. As DNA, the CDR3 is TGCAGCGTTGATCGGGGCACTGAAGCTTTCTTT.

The chain has TRBV11-3 and TRBJ2-7; tentative D call: TRBD1 (6 bases). Trimming cost V 5 bases and J 5 bases, with 16 bases left between them. CDR1 is SGHNT and CDR2 is YENEEA in the germline V gene. The CDR3 contains 14 residues. CDR3 sequence: CASSLYEGEHEQYF. The CDR3 DNA follows: TGTGCCAGCAGCCTCTATGAGGGGGAACACGAGCAGTACTTC.

The rearrangement links TRBV10-2 to TRBJ2-1, with 8 bases lining up with TRBD2. The CDR3 consists of 16 residues. Germline V lookup: CDR1 WSHSY, CDR2 SAAADI. The V segment lost 10 bases and the J segment 15 bases; nucleotides outside the gene matches: 26. CDR3 nucleotides: TGCGCCACCCTTGGATATCGGGAGGGCTGGGGCAATGAGGGGTTCTTC. Translation gives CATLGYREGWGNEGFF.

The chain uses TRBV19 and TRBJ2-7, with D perhaps matching TRBD1 or TRBD2 (5 bases each). This CDR3 contains 14 residues. V shed 6 bases and J shed 2 bases, with 14 bases lying between them. CDR1 LNHDA and CDR2 SQIVND come from the germline V gene (reference sequence). CDR3 DNA: TGTGCCAGTAGCTCCGGGACGTACCCCTACGAGCAGTACTTC. Amino acids: CASSSGTYPYEQYF.

This clone has more than one count but fewer than ten. The chain has TRBV11-2 and TRBJ2-7; 14 bases align to TRBD2. Trimming took 3 bases from V and 6 from J; bases not matched to a gene: 7. The length of the CDR3 is 16 residues. Germline CDR1 is SGHAT and CDR2 is FQNNGV. CDR3 protein: CASSLAGLAGGFEQYF. CDR3 nucleotides: TGTGCCAGCAGCTTGGCAGGACTAGCGGGAGGTTTCGAGCAGTACTTC.

The chain links TRBV9 to TRBJ1-2; D is unclear. Germline loops: CDR1 SGDLS, CDR2 YYNGEE. V lost 4 bases to trimming and J lost 2 bases, with 6 bases between them. The CDR3 covers 12 residues. CDR3 residues: CASSLENYGYTF. In DNA form, the CDR3 reads TGTGCCAGCAGCCTTGAGAACTATGGCTACACCTTC.

The chain carries TRBV19 and TRBJ2-7, with D unclear. The CDR3 loop spans 14 amino acids. Trimming shortened V by 5 bases and J by 2 bases, and 13 bases separated the two germline ends. The germline V gene has CDR1 LNHDA and CDR2 SQIVND (reference sequence). CDR3 DNA sequence: TGTGCCAGTAGTCTGGGAAATGGCCCCTACGAGCAGTACTTC. Translated: CASSLGNGPYEQYF.

CDR3 region: CASSMTGRTYEQYF. The CDR3 DNA is TGTGCCAGTAGTATGACAGGGCGAACCTACGAGCAGTACTTC. The chain couples TRBV19 to TRBJ2-7, with 7 nucleotides matching TRBD1. V lost 3 bases to trimming and J lost 2 bases; unmatched junction nucleotides: 4. The CDR3 has 14 residues. Germline V gene lookup returns CDR1 LNHDA and CDR2 SQIVND (reference sequence).

Comment on this clone: Other DNA sequences in this specimen translate into the identical CDR3. The chain has TRBV27 and TRBJ1-2; D unclear. Trimming shortened V by 5 bases and J by 8 bases, and 12 bases separated the two germline ends. This CDR3 comprises 12 residues. Germline values: CDR1 MNHEY, CDR2 SMNVEV (reference sequence). CDR3 DNA sequence: TGTGCCAGCAGTCCCCTCGAAGGAGGCTACACCTTC. This codes for CASSPLEGGYTF.

The CDR3 DNA reads TGTGCCATCAGTGAACAGGGGATGGGGGAGCAGTACTTC. Amino acids: CAISEQGMGEQYF. The chain joins TRBV10-3 to TRBJ2-7, with 7 bases that match TRBD1. Losses at the gene ends were 3 bases for V and 7 bases for J; bases not matched to a gene: 6. This CDR3 comprises 13 residues. Germline assignment: CDR1 ENHRY and CDR2 SYGVKD.

The count of this clone is one. V usage is TRBV14 and J usage is TRBJ1-6; 8 bases agree with TRBD1. V was pared by 4 bases and J by 9 bases, with 11 bases of the junction left unmatched. Germline V gene sequence: CDR1 SGHDN, CDR2 FVKESK. The CDR3 consists of 16 residues. CDR3 loop: CASSRLDRGDTSPLHF. The DNA of the CDR3 is TGTGCCAGCAGCCGATTAGACAGGGGTGATACTTCACCCCTCCACTTT.

The chain uses TRBV6-6 and TRBJ1-4; no reliable D call. This CDR3 region has 12 residues. Germline CDR1 MNHNY, CDR2 SVGAGI (reference sequence). With 10 bases removed from V and 5 bases from J, the gap between germline ends came to 11 bases. The CDR3 nucleotides read TGTGCCACCCGTACCGGGAATGAAAAACTGTTTTTT. Translation gives CATRTGNEKLFF.

The chain uses TRBV6-4 and TRBJ1-1, with TRBD1 matching over 8 bases. There are 16 residues in the CDR3. Trimming removed 4 bases from V and 2 bases from J; junction bases left unmatched: 9. Germline CDR1 MRHNA, CDR2 SNTAGT. CDR3 coding DNA: TGTGCCAGCAGTGTAAAAGCCGGGACAGGCAACACTGAAGCTTTCTTT. It specifies CASSVKAGTGNTEAFF.